Listed below are T cell receptor beta chains from one sample, sequenced in a study of early T cells in non-severe SARS-CoV-2 infection. TCRdb ran MiXCR on the 5' RACE reads and lists one entry per CDR3 protein. The sample records about 86,000 distinct CDR3 sequences, 13% to 15% being singletons. The sequenced sample was whole blood. These receptors were collected from an adult who was a healthcare worker with PCR-confirmed SARS-CoV-2 infection or an uninfected control (not recorded which). The CDR3 runs from the conserved cysteine through the conserved F or W. Fields, in order: D gene, clone size, V gene, J gene, CDR3 protein, CDR3 DNA. The D gene is left open where the match is weak. The size field is filled for only some rows; it gives once, few, many or a size class.

.	few	TRBV5-1	TRBJ1-1	CASSLTPNTEAFF	TGCGCCAGCAGCCTAACACCGAACACTGAAGCTTTCTTT
TRBD2	few	TRBV28	TRBJ2-1	CASSQGTSGNEQFF	TGTGCCAGCAGTCAGGGGACTAGTGGGAATGAGCAGTTCTTC
TRBD2	few	TRBV11-3	TRBJ2-3	CASSPRTSGSFVDTQYF	TGTGCCAGCAGCCCCAGGACTAGCGGGAGTTTCGTAGATACGCAGTATTTT
.	.	TRBV28	TRBJ2-3	CASTLWAVQGDTQYF	TGTGCCAGCACTCTATGGGCTGTACAAGGAGATACGCAGTATTTT
.	many	TRBV27	TRBJ2-5	CASSSNQETQYF	TGTGCCAGCAGTTCAAACCAAGAGACCCAGTACTTC
TRBD1	few	TRBV19	TRBJ1-5	CASRETGAITHSNQPQHF	TGTGCCAGCCGGGAGACAGGGGCCATAACCCATAGCAATCAGCCCCAGCATTTT
.	.	TRBV20-1	TRBJ2-5	CSASGTPPYQETQYF	TGCAGTGCTAGTGGCACCCCACCGTACCAAGAGACCCAGTACTTC
.	.	TRBV29-1	TRBJ1-1	CSVERDNEFEAFF	TGCAGCGTTGAGAGGGACAATGAGTTTGAAGCTTTCTTT
TRBD2	.	TRBV2	TRBJ2-1	CASSFEGGNYNEQFF	TGTGCCAGCAGTTTCGAGGGAGGGAACTACAATGAGCAGTTCTTC
TRBD1	.	TRBV12-3/TRBV12-4	TRBJ1-4	CASSGGQGHEKLFF	TGTGCCAGCAGTGGGGGACAGGGCCATGAAAAACTGTTTTTT
.	.	TRBV7-2	TRBJ1-5	CASSPIPLPNQPQHF	TGTGCCAGCAGCCCGATACCGCTCCCGAATCAGCCCCAGCATTTT
TRBD1	medium-sized	TRBV28	TRBJ1-6	CASSGTGVGSPLHF	TGTGCCAGCAGTGGGACAGGGGTAGGTTCACCCCTCCACTTT
.	few	TRBV7-2	TRBJ2-1	CASSLASAGYNEQFF	TGTGCCAGCAGCTTAGCATCGGCGGGCTACAATGAGCAGTTCTTC
.	.	TRBV12-3/TRBV12-4	TRBJ2-1	CASSSRDPDNEQFF	TGTGCCAGCAGTTCCCGGGACCCTGACAATGAGCAGTTCTTC
.	few	TRBV30	TRBJ1-2	CAWSVGGYGYTF	TGTGCCTGGAGTGTAGGGGGTTATGGCTACACCTTC
.	.	TRBV20-1	TRBJ2-1	CSARDPGPPYNEQFF	TGCAGTGCTAGAGATCCGGGACCCCCCTACAATGAGCAGTTCTTC
TRBD2	many	TRBV10-1	TRBJ2-1	CASSPGLAGVGNEQFF	TGCGCCAGCAGTCCAGGACTAGCGGGAGTCGGTAATGAGCAGTTCTTC
.	many	TRBV4-1	TRBJ2-7	CASSFKGGYEQYF	TGCGCCAGCAGTTTTAAGGGGGGGTACGAGCAGTACTTC
TRBD1	few	TRBV29-1	TRBJ2-1	CSATLAPGTGGEQFF	TGCAGCGCCACCCTAGCCCCAGGGACAGGGGGTGAGCAGTTCTTC
TRBD2	.	TRBV7-6	TRBJ2-7	CASSLGRTSVEQYF	TGTGCCAGCAGCTTAGGCCGGACTAGCGTCGAGCAGTACTTC
.	many	TRBV9	TRBJ1-6	CASSVGATEFGSPLHF	TGTGCCAGCAGCGTAGGGGCGACTGAATTCGGTTCACCCCTCCACTTT
.	.	TRBV7-9	TRBJ1-3	CASSSRSPVSGNTIYF	TGTGCCAGCAGCTCCAGGAGTCCAGTCTCTGGAAACACCATATATTTT
.	.	TRBV5-1	TRBJ2-7	CASSLGSEGSYEQYF	TGCGCCAGCAGCTTGGGGTCGGAGGGCTCCTACGAGCAGTACTTC
.	.	TRBV7-6	TRBJ1-6	CASSLAPGVGSPLHF	TGTGCCAGCAGCTTAGCGCCAGGGGTAGGCTCACCCCTCCACTTT
.	.	TRBV11-2	TRBJ2-2	CASSSSPWQGKTGELFF	TGTGCCAGCAGCTCTTCCCCCTGGCAGGGGAAGACCGGGGAGCTGTTTTTT
.	.	TRBV12-3/TRBV12-4	TRBJ2-4	CASSLNLERSAKNIQYF	TGTGCCAGCAGTTTAAACCTAGAAAGGTCGGCCAAAAACATTCAGTACTTC
TRBD1	many	TRBV7-2	TRBJ1-1	CASSPGQGNTEAFF	TGTGCCAGCAGCCCGGGACAGGGGAACACTGAAGCTTTCTTT
TRBD1	many	TRBV5-1	TRBJ1-2	CASSLLRGISGYTF	TGCGCCAGCAGCTTGCTCAGGGGGATCTCTGGCTACACCTTC
.	.	TRBV6-1	TRBJ2-3	CASRRDQERDTQYF	TGTGCCAGCCGCCGGGACCAGGAGAGAGATACGCAGTATTTT
.	.	TRBV4-2	TRBJ2-5	CASSQQQGQETQYF	TGTGCCAGCAGCCAACAACAGGGCCAAGAGACCCAGTACTTC
TRBD2	many	TRBV5-1	TRBJ2-3	CASSSELAGEDTQYF	TGCGCCAGCAGCTCTGAGCTAGCGGGAGAAGATACGCAGTATTTT
.	.	TRBV4-1	TRBJ1-1	CASSQAESGIRAFF	TGCGCCAGCAGCCAAGCGGAGTCAGGGATCAGGGCTTTCTTT
.	.	TRBV10-3	TRBJ2-7	CAISAQGNYEQYF	TGTGCCATCAGTGCCCAGGGAAACTACGAGCAGTACTTC
.	.	TRBV7-9	TRBJ1-2	CASSLGRRDGYGYTF	TGTGCCAGCAGCTTAGGGAGGAGAGATGGCTATGGCTACACCTTC
.	many	TRBV2	TRBJ2-5	CASNRDSSSKQGTQYF	TGTGCCAGCAACCGGGACTCCTCCTCGAAACAGGGGACCCAGTACTTC